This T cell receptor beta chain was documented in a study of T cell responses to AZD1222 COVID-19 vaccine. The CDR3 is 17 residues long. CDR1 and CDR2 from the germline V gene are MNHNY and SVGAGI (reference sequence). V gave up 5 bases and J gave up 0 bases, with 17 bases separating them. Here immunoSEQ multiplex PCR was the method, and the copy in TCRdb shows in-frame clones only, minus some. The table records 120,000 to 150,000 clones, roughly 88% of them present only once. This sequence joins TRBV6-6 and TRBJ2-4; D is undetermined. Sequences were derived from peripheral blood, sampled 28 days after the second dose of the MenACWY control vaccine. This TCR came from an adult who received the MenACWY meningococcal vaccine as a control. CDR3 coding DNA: TGTGCCAGCAGTCCCAATCGCCAACCTCTAGCCAAAAACATTCAGTACTTC. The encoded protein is CASSPNRQPLAKNIQYF.